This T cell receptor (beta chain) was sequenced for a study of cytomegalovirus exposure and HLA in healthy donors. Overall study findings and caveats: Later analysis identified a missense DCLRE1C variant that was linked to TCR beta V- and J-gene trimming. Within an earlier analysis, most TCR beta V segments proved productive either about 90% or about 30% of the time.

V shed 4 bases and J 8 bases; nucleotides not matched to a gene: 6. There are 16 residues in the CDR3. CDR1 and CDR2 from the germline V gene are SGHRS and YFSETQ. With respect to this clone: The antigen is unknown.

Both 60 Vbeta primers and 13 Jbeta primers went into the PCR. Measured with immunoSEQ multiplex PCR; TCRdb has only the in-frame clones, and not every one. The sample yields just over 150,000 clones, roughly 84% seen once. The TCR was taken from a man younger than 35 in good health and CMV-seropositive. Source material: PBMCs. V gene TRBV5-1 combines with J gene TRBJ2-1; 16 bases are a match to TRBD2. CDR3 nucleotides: TGCGCCAGCAGCACGGGGACTAGCGGGGGGGTGGATGAGCAGTTCTTC. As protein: CASSTGTSGGVDEQFF.